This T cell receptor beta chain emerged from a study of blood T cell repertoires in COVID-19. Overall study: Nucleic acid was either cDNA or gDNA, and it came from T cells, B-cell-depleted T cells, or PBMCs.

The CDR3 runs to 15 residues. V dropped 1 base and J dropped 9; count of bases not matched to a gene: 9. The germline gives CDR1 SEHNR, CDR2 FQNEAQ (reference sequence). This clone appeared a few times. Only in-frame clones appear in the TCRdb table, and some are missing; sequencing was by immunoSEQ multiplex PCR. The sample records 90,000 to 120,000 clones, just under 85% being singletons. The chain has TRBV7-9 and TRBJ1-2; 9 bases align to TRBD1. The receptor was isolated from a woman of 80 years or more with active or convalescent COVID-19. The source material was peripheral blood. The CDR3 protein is CASSLDWGQGSSYTF. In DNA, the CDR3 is TGTGCCAGCAGCTTAGATTGGGGACAGGGTTCGAGCTACACCTTC.